A single sample is the source of the 30 T cell receptor beta chains below, sequenced in a study of blood T cell repertoires in COVID-19. Sequenced by immunoSEQ multiplex PCR; TCRdb stores in-frame clones only, minus some. The sample has 250,000 to 400,000 clones; 88% are singletons. Input material: peripheral blood. All receptors derive from a woman between 25 and 40 years old with COVID-19, enrolled during active disease.

The rearrangement links TRBV29-1 to TRBJ1-5; D perhaps matches TRBD1 (5 bases). This CDR3 is built from 13 residues. Germline values: CDR1 SQVTM, CDR2 ANQGSEA. Trimming took off 4 bases at V and 8 bases at J, with 15 bases between the two ends. The CDR3 DNA reads TGCAGCGTTGGGGGACTCGCCGGCGAGCCCCAGCATTTT. This sequence encodes CSVGGLAGEPQHF.

The V gene is TRBV5-1, the J gene TRBJ2-5, with D possibly matching TRBD2 (5 bases). The CDR3 sequence is 13 residues long. Per germline, CDR1 SGHRS and CDR2 YFSETQ. The V end was cut by 6 bases, the J end by 2 bases, with 11 bases between. CDR3 DNA sequence: TGCGCCAGCACGGAGGTGGGTCAAGAGACCCAGTACTTC. Protein product: CASTEVGQETQYF.

The CDR3 DNA reads TGCGCCAGCAGCTTGGACAGCTATCTGAACACTGAAGCTTTCTTT. Encoded protein: CASSLDSYLNTEAFF. The chain carries TRBV5-1 and TRBJ1-1, with D unresolved. The length of the CDR3 is 15 residues. Germline V gene sequence: CDR1 SGHRS, CDR2 YFSETQ. Deletions cut 0 bases from V and 0 bases from J, with 9 bases between.

The J gene is TRBJ1-4, the V gene TRBV6-2 or TRBV6-3; 12 nucleotides agree with TRBD1. Germline-derived CDR1 and CDR2 are MNHEY and SVGEGT. This CDR3 comprises 17 residues. J gave up 7 bases and V 2 bases, and 8 bases lay outside the gene matches. This chain's CDR3 is CASSYPRDRGRSEKLFF. The DNA for the CDR3 is TGTGCCAGCAGTTACCCGAGGGACAGGGGGCGATCTGAAAAACTGTTTTTT.

The chain carries TRBV27 and TRBJ1-2; the match to TRBD1 covers 10 bases. The length of the CDR3 is 14 residues. Germline CDR1 MNHEY, CDR2 SMNVEV (reference sequence). Trimming at V came to 5 bases and at J to 8 bases, leaving 8 bases not matched to a gene. The CDR3 DNA is TGTGCCAGCAGTCCGCTTGGGACAGGGGAGGGCTACACCTTC. Its protein is CASSPLGTGEGYTF.

In its sample, this clone was seen once. V and J are TRBV7-9 and TRBJ1-5, with 11 bases aligning to TRBD1. V gave up 5 bases and J gave up 7 bases; unmatched junction bases: 4. CDR3 length: 14 amino acids. CDR1 and CDR2 (germline): SEHNR, FQNEAQ (reference sequence). The CDR3 here is CASSQGTGGQPQHF. CDR3 nucleotide sequence: TGTGCCAGCAGCCAGGGGACAGGGGGACAGCCCCAGCATTTT.

This chain uses TRBV6-5 with TRBJ1-1, with 8 bases matching TRBD1. J was trimmed by 1 base and V by 6 bases; bases with no gene match: 7. The germline gives CDR1 MNHEY, CDR2 SVGAGI. This CDR3 comprises 15 residues. The CDR3 sequence is CASRSWGQANTEAFF. In DNA form, the CDR3 reads TGTGCCAGCAGGTCCTGGGGACAGGCGAACACTGAAGCTTTCTTT.

This clone was observed many times. V and J are TRBV11-3 and TRBJ2-7, with 10 bases aligning to TRBD2. The CDR3 contains 16 residues. The ends lost 5 bases at V and 1 base at J; junction bases unmatched: 8. Germline V gene data show CDR1 as SGHNT and CDR2 as YENEEA. The DNA for the CDR3 is TGTGCCAGCAGCCTGGAGCGGGGGGGCGGGTCCTACGAGCAGTACTTC. Its protein product is CASSLERGGGSYEQYF. Based on the CDR3 plus reference TRBV11-3 and TRBJ2-7, the full variable domain is EAGVVQSPRYKIIEKKQPVAFWCNPISGHNTLYWYLQNLGQGPELLIRYENEEAVDDSQLPKDRFSAERLKGVDSTLKIQPAELGDSAVYLCASSLERGGGSYEQYFGPGTRLTVT.

V is TRBV5-1 and J is TRBJ2-2, with no clear D. Trimming removed 0 bases from V and 3 bases from J, with 6 bases in between. Germline CDR1 is SGHRS and CDR2 is YFSETQ. This CDR3 region has 14 residues. CDR3 nucleotides: TGCGCCAGCAGCTTGGTTTTAGACACCGGGGAGCTGTTTTTT. Translated, it gives CASSLVLDTGELFF. The variable domain in full, completed from reference TRBV5-1 and TRBJ2-2, reads KAGVTQTPRYLIKTRGQQVTLSCSPISGHRSVSWYQQTPGQGLQFLFEYFSETQRNKGNFPGRFSGRQFSNSRSEMNVSTLELGDSALYLCASSLVLDTGELFFGEGSRLTVL.

The chain uses TRBV27 and TRBJ1-1; D gene uncertain. The length of the CDR3 is 14 residues. Trimming took off 1 base at V and 5 bases at J, with 11 bases between the two ends. Germline values: CDR1 MNHEY, CDR2 SMNVEV (reference sequence). For the CDR3, the DNA is TGTGCCAGCAGTTTATACCCGGGAGGGACTGAAGCTTTCTTT. Its translation: CASSLYPGGTEAFF.

The chain couples TRBV6-5 to TRBJ1-6, with unresolved D. This CDR3 comprises 13 residues. V was pared by 2 bases and J by 7 bases, with 6 bases between. The germline gives CDR1 MNHEY, CDR2 SVGAGI. CDR3 sequence: CASSYSGNSPLHF. In DNA form, the CDR3 reads TGTGCCAGCAGTTACAGCGGCAATTCACCCCTCCACTTT.

The chain carries TRBV7-9 and TRBJ2-2; D might be TRBD1 (6 bases). Trimming stripped 3 bases from V and 3 bases from J, with 8 bases between. Germline V gene data show CDR1 as SEHNR and CDR2 as FQNEAQ (reference sequence). This CDR3 contains 14 residues. The CDR3 DNA follows: TGTGCCAGCAGCTTGGACAGTTACACCGGGGAGCTGTTTTTT. As protein: CASSLDSYTGELFF.

The chain recombines TRBV30 with TRBJ2-3; D perhaps matches TRBD1 (5 bases). Germline assignment: CDR1 GTSNPN and CDR2 SVGIG (reference sequence). The CDR3 extends over 15 amino acids. V dropped 2 bases and J dropped 2 bases, with 14 bases sitting between them. CDR3 DNA sequence: TGTGCCTGGAGTACCTGGGGCAAACTCACAGATACGCAGTATTTT. This translates into CAWSTWGKLTDTQYF. The full variable domain, with the rest looked up from reference TRBV30 and TRBJ2-3, is SQTIHQWPATLVQPVGSPLSLECTVEGTSNPNLYWYRQAAGRGLQLLFYSVGIGQISSEVPQNLSASRPQDRQFILSSKKLLLSDSGFYLCAWSTWGKLTDTQYFGPGTRLTVL.

This chain connects TRBV9 to TRBJ2-5; weak D call: TRBD1 (7 bases). The CDR3 is 16 amino acids. Germline V CDR1 and CDR2: SGDLS, YYNGEE. V was clipped by 0 bases and J by 4 bases, with 16 bases between them. The CDR3 region is CASSVAIGGGGETQYF. CDR3 nucleotides: TGTGCCAGCAGCGTAGCTATCGGAGGGGGCGGAGAGACCCAGTACTTC.

The chain recombines TRBV4-3 with TRBJ1-1, with 7 bases lining up with TRBD1. Germline lookup yields CDR1 LGHNA and CDR2 YSLEER. The V and J ends lost 3 bases and 0 bases, in that order; junction bases with no gene match: 4. CDR3 size: 15 residues. The DNA for the CDR3 is TGCGCCAGCAGCCATGACAGGGCTATGAACACTGAAGCTTTCTTT. This codes for CASSHDRAMNTEAFF.

This chain uses TRBV5-1 with TRBJ1-1; D ambiguous. CDR3 length: 15 amino acids. CDR1 is SGHRS, CDR2 YFSETQ, per germline. V lost 3 bases and J lost 2, with 14 bases in between. The CDR3 DNA sequence: TGCGCCAGCAGCTCTGGGCCCCGCTACAACACTGAAGCTTTCTTT. This codes for CASSSGPRYNTEAFF. The full variable domain, rest sourced from reference TRBV5-1 and TRBJ1-1, is KAGVTQTPRYLIKTRGQQVTLSCSPISGHRSVSWYQQTPGQGLQFLFEYFSETQRNKGNFPGRFSGRQFSNSRSEMNVSTLELGDSALYLCASSSGPRYNTEAFFGQGTRLTVV.

The V gene is TRBV27, the J gene TRBJ2-5, with no clear D. Germline V gene data show CDR1 as MNHEY and CDR2 as SMNVEV (reference sequence). Trimming removed 5 bases at V and 4 bases at J, with 14 bases between. The CDR3 contains 14 residues. CDR3 sequence: CASSPRLPRETQYF. In DNA, the CDR3 is TGTGCCAGCAGTCCTAGACTCCCTCGAGAGACCCAGTACTTC.

The rearrangement links TRBV5-5 to TRBJ1-5, with D hard to call. The length of the CDR3 is 14 residues. Germline values: CDR1 SGHKS, CDR2 YYEKEE (reference sequence). V lost 4 bases, J lost 2 bases, and 10 bases lay in between. CDR3 DNA sequence: TGTGCCAGCAGCGTAGACGGGGGCAATCAGCCCCAGCATTTT. Translation: CASSVDGGNQPQHF.

The chain joins TRBV28 to TRBJ1-5, with 8 bases lining up with TRBD1. CDR3 length equals 14 residues. J lost 6 bases, V lost 3 bases, and 4 bases had no gene match. In germline, CDR1 is MDHEN, CDR2 SYDVKM. The CDR3 nucleotides are TGTGCCAGCAGTTTCTGGACAGGGTCTCAGCCCCAGCATTTT. Its protein product is CASSFWTGSQPQHF. Using reference TRBV28 and TRBJ1-5 for the parts outside the CDR3, the full variable domain is DVKVTQSSRYLVKRTGEKVFLECVQDMDHENMFWYRQDPGLGLRLIYFSYDVKMKEKGDIPEGYSVSREKKERFSLILESASTNQTSMYLCASSFWTGSQPQHFGDGTRLSIL.

The chain uses TRBV7-7 and TRBJ2-1, with 8 bases lining up with TRBD1. V lost 3 bases and J lost 8; bases outside the gene matches: 9. The CDR3 is 15 residues long. CDR1 is SSHAT and CDR2 is FNYEAQ in the germline V gene (reference sequence). CDR3 in DNA: TGTGCCAGCAGCTTGGGGCCGGGACAGGATTATGAGCAGTTCTTC. This sequence encodes CASSLGPGQDYEQFF.

This chain uses TRBV12-3 or TRBV12-4 with TRBJ1-2; a possible D gene is TRBD1 (5 bases). This CDR3 has 13 amino acids. Trimming shortened V by 9 bases and J by 1 base, and 12 bases separated the two germline ends. CDR3: CASGRGYNYGYTF. The CDR3 DNA follows: TGTGCCAGTGGACGGGGGTATAACTATGGCTACACCTTC.

This chain links TRBV7-8 with TRBJ1-4; tentative D call: TRBD1 (5 bases). The CDR3 runs to 15 residues. Trimming took off 4 bases at V and 5 bases at J, with 14 bases between the two ends. From germline, CDR1 is SGHVS and CDR2 FQNEAQ. The CDR3 protein is CASSYRTFRNEKLFF. The DNA for the CDR3 is TGTGCCAGCAGCTACAGGACATTTAGAAATGAAAAACTGTTTTTT.

The chain recombines TRBV7-8 with TRBJ1-2; 7 nucleotides align to TRBD1. V gave up 4 bases and J gave up 8 bases; unmatched junction bases: 16. The length of the CDR3 is 16 residues. The germline V gene has CDR1 SGHVS and CDR2 FQNEAQ. As DNA, the CDR3 is TGTGCCAGCAGCTATTTCGTGCTGGACAGGCCGAGGGGCTACACCTTC. It codes for CASSYFVLDRPRGYTF.

The V call is TRBV18, the J call TRBJ2-2; 8 nucleotides agree with TRBD2. Unmatched junction bases numbered 3, after V lost 6 bases and J lost 0 bases. CDR3 length: 15 residues. In germline, CDR1 is KGHSH, CDR2 LQKENI. This CDR3 reads CASSRGGPNTGELFF. The CDR3 DNA is TGTGCCAGCTCCCGCGGGGGGCCGAACACCGGGGAGCTGTTTTTT.

The rearrangement joins TRBV7-9 to TRBJ1-1; D is perhaps TRBD1 (6 bases). The CDR3 consists of 13 residues. The germline CDR1 and CDR2 sequences are SEHNR and FQNEAQ (reference sequence). V lost 4 bases to trimming and J lost 4 bases, with 10 bases between them. CDR3 in amino acids: CASSSLRGTEAFF. The CDR3 DNA is TGTGCCAGCAGCTCCCTCAGGGGCACTGAAGCTTTCTTT.

A word on this clone: This specimen includes other DNA sequences encoding the same CDR3. The chain is built from TRBV12-3 or TRBV12-4 and TRBJ1-2, with 9 bases aligning to TRBD1. CDR3 length: 13 residues. The V gene end was trimmed by 3 bases and the J gene end by 7 bases; junction bases not matched to a gene: 3. CDR3 amino acids: CASSLGTGIGYTF. CDR3 in DNA: TGTGCCAGCAGTTTGGGGACAGGGATTGGCTACACCTTC.

The V call is TRBV4-2, the J call TRBJ1-1; weak D call: TRBD1 (6 bases). Germline V gives CDR1 LGHNA, CDR2 YNFKEQ. The V end lost 5 bases, the J end lost 3 bases, and 10 bases lay between the germline ends. The CDR3 spans 13 residues. For the CDR3, the DNA is TGTGCCAGCAGCTATCGACAGGACACTGAAGCTTTCTTT. It is translated as CASSYRQDTEAFF.

This chain links TRBV5-1 with TRBJ2-7, with D possibly being TRBD1 (6 bases). Germline V CDR1 and CDR2: SGHRS, YFSETQ. The V end lost 3 bases, the J end lost 7 bases, and 14 bases lay between the germline ends. This CDR3 comprises 13 residues. CDR3 region: CASSYGTSGEQYV. DNA of the CDR3: TGCGCCAGCAGCTACGGGACATCGGGGGAGCAGTACGTC.

The DNA of the CDR3 is TGTGCCAGCAGTGACAGGGGTTGGGAAGAGACCCAGTACTTC. Its protein is CASSDRGWEETQYF. The chain combines TRBV6-1 with TRBJ2-5; perhaps TRBD1 as D (6 bases). The CDR3 is made up of 14 amino acids. Per germline, CDR1 MNHNS and CDR2 SASEGT. V dropped 3 bases and J dropped 3 bases, with 11 bases sitting between them.

The V gene is TRBV9, the J gene TRBJ1-3; D is ambiguous. The CDR3 extends over 14 amino acids. Per germline, CDR1 SGDLS and CDR2 YYNGEE. Trimming stripped 4 bases from V and 4 bases from J, with 12 bases between. Written as DNA, the CDR3 is TGTGCCAGCAGCCCTACTGGGCTAGGAAACACCATATATTTT. Its translation is CASSPTGLGNTIYF.